This T cell receptor beta chain was captured in a study of immune evolution from preneoplasia to lung adenocarcinoma. Study-wide results and caveats: From normal lung to invasive adenocarcinoma, top clone frequencies appeared to decrease. Later-stage lesions seemingly showed higher T cell density and diversity than normal lung.

The CDR3 covers 14 residues. CDR1 is SNHLY, CDR2 FYNNEI, per germline. Trimming stripped 4 bases from V and 1 base from J, with 7 bases between. Assay: immunoSEQ multiplex PCR; the TCRdb copy retains only in-frame clones and omits some. The sample carries about 8,200 clones, 70% to 90% recorded once. There are a few counts of this clone. The antigen is not known. What was sequenced was FFPE adjacent normal lung tissue. The source of this sequence is a person aged 70 to 85 with lung adenocarcinoma. The genes are TRBV2 and TRBJ2-2, with unresolved D. CDR3 DNA: TGTGCCAGCAGTGGCCGACGGAACACCGGGGAGCTGTTTTTT. Residues: CASSGRRNTGELFF. The full variable domain, with the rest looked up from reference TRBV2 and TRBJ2-2, is EPEVTQTPSHQVTQMGQEVILRCVPISNHLYFYWYRQILGQKVEFLVSFYNNEISEKSEIFDDQFSVERPDGSNFTLKIRSTKLEDSAMYFCASSGRRNTGELFFGEGSRLTVL.